This T cell receptor beta chain derives from a study of cytomegalovirus exposure and HLA in healthy donors. Study results and limitations: Prediction of most subjects' HLA-A and HLA-B alleles by TCR beta sequences was reportedly accurate. Presence/absence analysis assumed near-uniform sequencing depth across donors. According to reports, the classifier identified cytomegalovirus status with high specificity and sensitivity.

Researchers ran the PCR with 60 Vbeta and 13 Jbeta primers. Produced via immunoSEQ multiplex PCR; TCRdb's table is partial and in-frame only. The repertoire has some 170,000 clones, about 83% of them found once; the top ten carry about 3%. Comment on this clone: Its target is unknown.

Germline loops: CDR1 MNHNS, CDR2 SASEGT. This CDR3 is 14 amino acids long. Trimming took off 3 bases at V and 8 bases at J, with 13 bases between the two ends. The chain carries TRBV6-1 and TRBJ1-4; tentatively, D is TRBD1 (5 bases). This TCR was sampled from a female donor in good health and CMV-seronegative. The sample comprised PBMCs. CDR3 coding DNA: TGTGCCAGCAGTGAGGGACTTAGGCGGGAAAAACTGTTTTTT. Residues: CASSEGLRREKLFF.